One and the same sample provided the 5 T cell receptor beta chains below, sequenced in a study of cytomegalovirus exposure and HLA in healthy donors. Only in-frame clones appear in the TCRdb table, and some are missing; sequencing was by immunoSEQ multiplex PCR. Here the sample spans more than 300,000 clones, roughly 89% being singletons. The specimen sequenced was PBMCs. The receptor source for this set is a woman aged 18-30 years in good health and CMV-seronegative.

CDR3 sequence reads: CASSPRTGKVWLFF. DNA of the CDR3: TGTGCCAGCAGTCCAAGGACAGGGAAGGTATGGCTGTTTTTT. The chain combines TRBV28 with TRBJ1-4, with 8 bases identical to TRBD1. Germline trimming cut 5 bases from V and 14 bases from J; bases unmatched to any gene: 13. There are 14 residues in the CDR3. Germline loops: CDR1 MDHEN, CDR2 SYDVKM. Full variable domain (outside the CDR3, taken from reference TRBV28 and TRBJ1-4): DVKVTQSSRYLVKRTGEKVFLECVQDMDHENMFWYRQDPGLGLRLIYFSYDVKMKEKGDIPEGYSVSREKKERFSLILESASTNQTSMYLCASSPRTGKVWLFFGSGTQLSVL.

This clone occurred once. The chain joins TRBV4-1 to TRBJ1-4; D gene unclear. The CDR3 contains 13 residues. Germline CDR1 reads MGHRA; CDR2 reads YSYEKL. V dropped 0 bases and J dropped 6 bases, with 5 bases sitting between them. The CDR3 DNA reads TGCGCCAGCAGCCAAGACTATCATGAAAAACTGTTTTTT. Translation gives CASSQDYHEKLFF.

The rearrangement links TRBV2 to TRBJ2-7; no reliable D call. V was pared by 3 bases and J by 11 bases, with 11 bases between. The germline gives CDR1 SNHLY, CDR2 FYNNEI. There are 11 residues in the CDR3. The CDR3 DNA is TGTGCCAGCAGTGAGACATATCAAGAGTACTTC. Its protein is CASSETYQEYF.

The chain recombines TRBV5-1 with TRBJ1-2; D perhaps matches TRBD1 (5 bases). Per germline, CDR1 SGHRS and CDR2 YFSETQ. CDR3 size: 12 residues. The V end lost 0 bases, the J end lost 8 bases, and 8 bases lay between the germline ends. The CDR3 DNA is TGCGCCAGCAGCTTGGACCAGGGCGGCTACACCTTC. Protein product: CASSLDQGGYTF.

CDR3 in amino acids: CASSTQGQGVYEQYF. Here the CDR3 DNA reads TGTGCCAGCTCTACTCAAGGACAGGGAGTCTACGAGCAGTACTTC. The chain employs TRBV18 and TRBJ2-7; 8 bases line up with TRBD1. Germline CDR1 is KGHSH and CDR2 is LQKENI. V shed 6 bases, J shed 3 bases, and the junction held 10 bases outside the gene matches. The CDR3 sequence is 15 residues long.